This TCR beta chain was recorded in a study of blood T cell repertoires in COVID-19. Study information: COVID-19 samples from acute and convalescent phases originated in the United States, Italy and Spain. T cells, B-cell-depleted T cells, or PBMCs provided the cDNA or gDNA that served as material.

The CDR3 consists of 12 residues. Germline loops: CDR1 LNHDA, CDR2 SQIVND (reference sequence). The ends were cut back, 7 bases at V and 7 bases at J, with 13 bases in the middle. Original methodology: Reference gene primer amplification in the assay estimated nucleated cell counts. This table comes from immunoSEQ multiplex PCR, and its TCRdb copy is limited to in-frame clones, with some not included. Clone size and the V and J calls come from that table; the DNA yielded D and trimming. The sample lists 150,000 or so clones; 76% were seen once. The V gene is TRBV19, the J gene TRBJ1-2; D may be TRBD1 (6 bases). This TCR came from a woman of 80 years or more with active or convalescent COVID-19. The sequenced sample consisted of peripheral blood. CDR3 nucleotides: TGTGCCAGTACCCACAGGGCTTCTGGCTACACCTTC. Amino acid sequence: CASTHRASGYTF.